This TCR beta chain was recorded in a study of T cell responses to AZD1222 COVID-19 vaccine. At the level of the study: Researchers grouped second doses given at about 4 or about 12 weeks into one pool.

The protocol was immunoSEQ multiplex PCR, while the TCRdb copy is restricted to in-frame clones and leaves out a portion. The sample yields under 200,000 clones, approximately 92% seen once. General study findings and limits: Only six or seven AZD1222 recipients tested seropositive at baseline. Close to half of spike-specific TCRs reportedly recognize unmutated variant regions. Repertoire samples came only from after the peak T cell response.

This clone was seen just once. What it recognizes is unknown. The germline V gene has CDR1 MNHEY and CDR2 SVGAGI. Trimming left V 4 bases short and J 6 bases short, with 21 bases between. The CDR3 spans 16 residues. This receptor was taken from an adult in good health. Sequences were derived from peripheral blood, sampled on day 0 of AZD1222 vaccination. V usage is TRBV6-5 and J usage is TRBJ1-2; no clear D. CDR3 sequence: CASSSTHAGVSDGYTF. DNA for the CDR3: TGTGCCAGCAGTTCCACCCACGCCGGGGTTAGTGATGGCTACACCTTC.